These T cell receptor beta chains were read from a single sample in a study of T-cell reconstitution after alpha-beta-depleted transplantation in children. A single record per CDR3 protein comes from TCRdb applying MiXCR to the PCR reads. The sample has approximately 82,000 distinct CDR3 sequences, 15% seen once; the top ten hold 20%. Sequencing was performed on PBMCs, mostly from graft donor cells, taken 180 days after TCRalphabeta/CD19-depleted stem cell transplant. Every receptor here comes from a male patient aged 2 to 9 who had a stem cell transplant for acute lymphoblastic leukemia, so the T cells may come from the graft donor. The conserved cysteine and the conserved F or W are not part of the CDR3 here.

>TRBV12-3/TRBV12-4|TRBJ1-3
ASSLWVDSGNTIY
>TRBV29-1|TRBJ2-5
SVQGQREETQY
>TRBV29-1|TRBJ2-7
SVGRDSYEQY
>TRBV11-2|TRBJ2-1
ASGGAYNEQF
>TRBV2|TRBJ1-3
ASIPRGRGNTIY
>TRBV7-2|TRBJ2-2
ASSLGTPTGELF
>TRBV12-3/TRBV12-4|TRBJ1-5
ASRGTGNQPQH
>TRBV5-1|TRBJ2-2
ASSLGGGITNTGELF
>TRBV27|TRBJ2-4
ASSSRQELY
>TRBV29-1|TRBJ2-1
SVNRGNEQF
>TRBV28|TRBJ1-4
ASSFPGTATNEKLF
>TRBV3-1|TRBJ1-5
ASSQDGGQPQH
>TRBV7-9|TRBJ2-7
ASRLTLSSYEQY
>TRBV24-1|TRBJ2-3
ATMGAASDTQY
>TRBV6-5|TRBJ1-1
ASSYSWENTEAF
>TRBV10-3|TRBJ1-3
AITSTGGSGNTIY
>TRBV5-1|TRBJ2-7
ASSRDIYEQY
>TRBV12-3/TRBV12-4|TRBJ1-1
ASSLDIWTEAF
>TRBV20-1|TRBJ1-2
SARTLDRVSAGYT
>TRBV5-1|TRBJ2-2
ASSSQTGWTGELF
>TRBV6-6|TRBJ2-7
ASRGAKGEQY
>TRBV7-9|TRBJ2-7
ASTGGTGVANEQY
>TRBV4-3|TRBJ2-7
ASSQAPGGEQY
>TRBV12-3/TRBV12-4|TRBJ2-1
ASIRGLAGGQDNEQF
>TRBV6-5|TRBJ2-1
ASSYTTGGISYNEQF
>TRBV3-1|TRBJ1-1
ASSQKRRRQPNTEAF
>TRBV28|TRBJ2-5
ASTTPRGGEETQY
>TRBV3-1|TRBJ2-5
ASSQWGSQETQY
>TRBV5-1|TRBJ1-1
ASVGGGNTEAF
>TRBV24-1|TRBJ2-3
ATSEIGRDLGLGTDTQY
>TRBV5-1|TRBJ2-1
ASSLDGSGGFNEQF
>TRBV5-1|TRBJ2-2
ASSPRGQNTGELF
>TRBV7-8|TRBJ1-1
ASYRPRDTEAF
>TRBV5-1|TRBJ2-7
ASSLIDGYEQY
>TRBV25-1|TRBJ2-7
ASSEGQGSQQS
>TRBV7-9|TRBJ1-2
ASSLATWYMSRGYT
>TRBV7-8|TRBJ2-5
ASSFRDREETQY
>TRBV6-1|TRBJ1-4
ASSQGQGLGNEKLF
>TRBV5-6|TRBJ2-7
ASSLSRLEQY
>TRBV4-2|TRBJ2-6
ASSQETLAGAFSGANVLT
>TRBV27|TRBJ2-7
ASSWGLAETYEQY
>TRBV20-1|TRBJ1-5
SARYRDGNQPQH
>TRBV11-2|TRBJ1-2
ASSLPASGDGYT
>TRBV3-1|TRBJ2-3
ASGATSGVTDTQY
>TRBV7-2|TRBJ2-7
ASSPRTEFYEQY
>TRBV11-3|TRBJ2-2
ASSPSRRGNTGELF
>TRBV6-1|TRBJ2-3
ASSPSGADTQY
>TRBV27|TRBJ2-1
ARDAYNEQF
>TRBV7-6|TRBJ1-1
ASSFGAPNTEAF
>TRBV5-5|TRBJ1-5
ASSWMQGQPQH
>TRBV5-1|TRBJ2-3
ASSLEDTQY
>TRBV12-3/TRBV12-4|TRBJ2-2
ASSFTVPGELF
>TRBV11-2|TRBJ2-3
ASSLRDRVTDTQY
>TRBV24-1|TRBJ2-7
ATRMEQY
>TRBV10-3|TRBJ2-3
ATKLAGEDTQY
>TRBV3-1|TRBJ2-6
ATSPAVNLFSGANVLT
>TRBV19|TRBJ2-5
ASSRLLAGGGETQY